This section outlines one T cell receptor (beta chain) sequence together with its context. Its antigen is unknown. Germline is not matched at one junction end, which may reflect a read error. This specimen belongs to a study of cytomegalovirus exposure and HLA in healthy donors. Study-wide background: An early release of data contained 70 million to 95 million unique TCRs, which came from HLA-typed donors.

PCR was performed using 60 Vbeta and 13 Jbeta primers. Assay: immunoSEQ multiplex PCR; the TCRdb copy retains only in-frame clones and omits some. The sample comprises more than 95,000 clones, over 9.5% of which are singletons, and about 5.7% rests with the top ten. Study findings and constraints: Per published reports, the classifier diagnosed cytomegalovirus status with high specificity and sensitivity.

Material for sequencing was PBMCs. The receptor was derived from a man aged 35-49 years in good health and CMV-seropositive.

CDR3 coding DNA: TGTGCTAGCAGCCGTGGGACAGCTGAAAAACTGTTTTTT. It translates to CASSRGTAEKLFF. The chain couples TRBV7-7 to TRBJ1-4; 7 nucleotides line up with TRBD1. The CDR3 totals 13 residues. Germline V gene lookup returns CDR1 SSHAT and CDR2 FNYEAQ (reference sequence).